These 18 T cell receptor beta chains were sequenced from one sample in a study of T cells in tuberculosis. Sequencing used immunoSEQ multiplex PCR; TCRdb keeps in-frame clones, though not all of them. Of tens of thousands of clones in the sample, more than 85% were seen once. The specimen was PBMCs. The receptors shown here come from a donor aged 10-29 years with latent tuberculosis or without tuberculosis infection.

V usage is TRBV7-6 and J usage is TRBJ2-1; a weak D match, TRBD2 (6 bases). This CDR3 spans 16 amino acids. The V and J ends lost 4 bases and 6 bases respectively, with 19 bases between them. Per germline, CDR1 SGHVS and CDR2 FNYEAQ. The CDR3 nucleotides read TGTGCCAGCAGCTGGGGGGTGAATAGAATGGGCAATGAGCAGTTCTTC. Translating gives CASSWGVNRMGNEQFF. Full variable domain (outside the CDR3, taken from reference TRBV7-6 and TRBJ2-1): GAGVSQSPRYKVTKRGQDVALRCDPISGHVSLYWYRQALGQGPEFLTYFNYEAQQDKSGLPNDRFSAERPEGSISTLTIQRTEQRDSAMYRCASSWGVNRMGNEQFFGPGTRLTVL.

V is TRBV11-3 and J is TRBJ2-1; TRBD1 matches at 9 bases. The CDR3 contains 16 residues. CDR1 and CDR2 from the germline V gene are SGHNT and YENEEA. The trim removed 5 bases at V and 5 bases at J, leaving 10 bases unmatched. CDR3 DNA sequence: TGTGCCAGCAGCCCGCGGACAGGGGAAGGAAACAATGAGCAGTTCTTC. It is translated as CASSPRTGEGNNEQFF.

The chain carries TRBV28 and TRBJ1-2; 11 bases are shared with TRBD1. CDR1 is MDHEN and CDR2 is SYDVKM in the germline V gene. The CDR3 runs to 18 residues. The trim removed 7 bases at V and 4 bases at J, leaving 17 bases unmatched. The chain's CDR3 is CASKNLGTGGRGGYGYTF. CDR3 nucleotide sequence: TGTGCCAGCAAAAATCTTGGGACAGGGGGAAGGGGGGGCTATGGCTACACCTTC.

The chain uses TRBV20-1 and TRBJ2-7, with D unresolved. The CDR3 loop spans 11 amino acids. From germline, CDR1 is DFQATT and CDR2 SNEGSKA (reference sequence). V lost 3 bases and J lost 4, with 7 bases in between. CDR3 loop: CSASEHYEQYF. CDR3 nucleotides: TGCAGTGCTAGTGAGCATTACGAGCAGTACTTC.

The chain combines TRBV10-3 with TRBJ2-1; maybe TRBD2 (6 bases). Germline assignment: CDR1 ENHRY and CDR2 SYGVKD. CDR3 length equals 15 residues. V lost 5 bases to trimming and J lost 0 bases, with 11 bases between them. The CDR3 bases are TGTGCCATCAGTCTAGCGCCCAGCTCCTACAATGAGCAGTTCTTC. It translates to CAISLAPSSYNEQFF.

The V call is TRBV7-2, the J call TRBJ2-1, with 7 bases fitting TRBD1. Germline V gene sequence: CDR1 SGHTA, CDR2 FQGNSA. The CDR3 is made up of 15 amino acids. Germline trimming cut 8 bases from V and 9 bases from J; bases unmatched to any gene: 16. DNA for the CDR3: TGTGCCAGCCGCCCGGACCGGACAGGTCAAATTGAGCAGTTCTTC. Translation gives CASRPDRTGQIEQFF.

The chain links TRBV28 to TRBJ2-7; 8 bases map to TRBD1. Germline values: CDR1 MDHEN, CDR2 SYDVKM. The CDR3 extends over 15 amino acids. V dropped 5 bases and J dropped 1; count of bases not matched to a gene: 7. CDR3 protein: CASSGIGTGSYEQYF. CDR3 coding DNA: TGTGCCAGCAGTGGAATCGGGACAGGTTCCTACGAGCAGTACTTC.

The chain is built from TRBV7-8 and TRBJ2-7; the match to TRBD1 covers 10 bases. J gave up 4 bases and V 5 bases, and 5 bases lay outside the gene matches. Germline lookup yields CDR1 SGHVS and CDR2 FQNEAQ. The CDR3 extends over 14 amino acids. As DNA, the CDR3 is TGTGCCAGCAGCCCGGGACAGGGGATTTACGAGCAGTACTTC. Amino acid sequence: CASSPGQGIYEQYF.

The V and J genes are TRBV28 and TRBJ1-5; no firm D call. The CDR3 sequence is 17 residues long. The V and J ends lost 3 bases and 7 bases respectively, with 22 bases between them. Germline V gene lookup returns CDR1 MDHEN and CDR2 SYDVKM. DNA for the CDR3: TGTGCCAGCAGTTTGGCCCCCTCGGATCCTTTGGGCCAGCCCCAGCATTTT. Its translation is CASSLAPSDPLGQPQHF. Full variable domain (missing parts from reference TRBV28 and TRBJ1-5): DVKVTQSSRYLVKRTGEKVFLECVQDMDHENMFWYRQDPGLGLRLIYFSYDVKMKEKGDIPEGYSVSREKKERFSLILESASTNQTSMYLCASSLAPSDPLGQPQHFGDGTRLSIL.

As DNA, the CDR3 is TGTGCCAGCAGCCGTCCGGGGACAGCCAACACCGGGGAGCTGTTTTTT. Protein sequence: CASSRPGTANTGELFF. The rearrangement uses TRBV14 and TRBJ2-2; 7 bases match TRBD1. V dropped 4 bases and J dropped 2; count of bases not matched to a gene: 7. The CDR3 length is 16 residues. Germline V gene sequence: CDR1 SGHDN, CDR2 FVKESK. Looking up the rest from reference TRBV14 and TRBJ2-2 gives the full variable domain: EAGVTQFPSHSVIEKGQTVTLRCDPISGHDNLYWYRRVMGKEIKFLLHFVKESKQDESGMPNNRFLAERTGGTYSTLKVQPAELEDSGVYFCASSRPGTANTGELFFGEGSRLTVL.

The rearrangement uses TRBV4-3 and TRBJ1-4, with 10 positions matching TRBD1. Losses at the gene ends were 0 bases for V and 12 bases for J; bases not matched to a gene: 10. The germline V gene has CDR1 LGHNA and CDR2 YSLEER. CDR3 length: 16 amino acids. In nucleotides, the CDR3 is TGCGCCAGCAGCCAAGAAGATCGGGGACAGGGGCTCCAACTGTTTTTT. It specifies CASSQEDRGQGLQLFF.

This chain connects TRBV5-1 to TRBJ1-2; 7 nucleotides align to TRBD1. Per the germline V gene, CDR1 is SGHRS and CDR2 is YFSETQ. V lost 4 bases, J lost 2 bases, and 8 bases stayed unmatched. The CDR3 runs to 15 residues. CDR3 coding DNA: TGCGCCAGCAGCACGGTGGGGACAGCAAACTATGGCTACACCTTC. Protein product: CASSTVGTANYGYTF.

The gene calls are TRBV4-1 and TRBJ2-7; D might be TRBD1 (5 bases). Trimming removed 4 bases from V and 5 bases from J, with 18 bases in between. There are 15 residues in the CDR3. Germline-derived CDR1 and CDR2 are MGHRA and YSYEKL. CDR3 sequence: CASSLPRAPGNEQYF. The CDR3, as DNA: TGCGCCAGCAGCCTACCCCGGGCCCCAGGGAACGAGCAGTACTTC.

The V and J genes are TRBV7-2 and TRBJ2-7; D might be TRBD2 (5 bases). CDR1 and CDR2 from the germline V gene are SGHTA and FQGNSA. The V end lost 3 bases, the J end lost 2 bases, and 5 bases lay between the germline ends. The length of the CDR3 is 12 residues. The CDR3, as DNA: TGTGCCAGCAGCTTCGGGGCCTACGAGCAGTACTTC. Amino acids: CASSFGAYEQYF.

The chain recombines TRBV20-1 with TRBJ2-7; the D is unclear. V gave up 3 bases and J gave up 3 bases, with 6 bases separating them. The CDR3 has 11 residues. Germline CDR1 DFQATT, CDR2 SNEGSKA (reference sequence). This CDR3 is CSASQNYEQYF. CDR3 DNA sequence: TGCAGTGCTAGTCAGAACTACGAGCAGTACTTC.

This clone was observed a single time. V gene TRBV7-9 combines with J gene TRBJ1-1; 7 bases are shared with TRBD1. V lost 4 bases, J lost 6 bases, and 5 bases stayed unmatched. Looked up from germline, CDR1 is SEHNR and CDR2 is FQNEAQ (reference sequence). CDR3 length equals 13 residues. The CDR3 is CASSYGQVSEAFF. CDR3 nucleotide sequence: TGTGCCAGCAGCTACGGACAGGTCTCTGAAGCTTTCTTT.

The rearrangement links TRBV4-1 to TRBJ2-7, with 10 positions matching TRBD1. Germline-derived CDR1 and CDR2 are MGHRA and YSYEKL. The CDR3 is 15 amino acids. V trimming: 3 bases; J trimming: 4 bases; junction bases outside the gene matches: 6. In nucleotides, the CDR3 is TGCGCCAGCAGCCACGCGGGACAGGGGATTTACGAGCAGTACTTC. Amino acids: CASSHAGQGIYEQYF.

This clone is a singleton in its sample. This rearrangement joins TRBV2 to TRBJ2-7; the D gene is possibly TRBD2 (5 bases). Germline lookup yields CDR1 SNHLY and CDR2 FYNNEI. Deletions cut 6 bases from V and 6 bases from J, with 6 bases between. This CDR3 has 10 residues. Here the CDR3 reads CASSGIEQYF. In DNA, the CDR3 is TGTGCCAGCAGCGGGATCGAGCAGTACTTC.